Each of the 2 T cell receptor beta chains below was sequenced from the same sample in a study of T cells in Graves' hyperthyroidism and ophthalmopathy. Amplified TCR beta CDR3 regions came from RNA transcripts. Using the HTBI primer set, a first-round RT-PCR was run on the TCR CDR3. One entry per CDR3 protein results from TCRdb running MiXCR on the multiplex PCR reads. The sample has 150,000 to 200,000 distinct CDR3 sequences, more than 15% seen once. Material for sequencing was blood. All receptors derive from a woman in her 50s with Graves' hyperthyroidism.

The J gene is TRBJ1-5, the V gene TRBV19, with unresolved D. CDR1 is LNHDA, CDR2 SQIVND, per germline (reference sequence). Trimming stripped 5 bases from V and 1 base from J, with 18 bases between. The CDR3 is made up of 17 amino acids. CDR3 region: CASSVSSTIGSNQPQHF. For the CDR3, the DNA is TGTGCCAGTAGTGTGTCAAGTACGATTGGAAGCAATCAGCCCCAGCATTTT.

This clonotype showed up many times. The chain links TRBV5-1 to TRBJ1-1; unclear D gene. The V gene lost 4 bases and the J gene lost 1 base, with 11 bases spanning the gap. This CDR3 region has 14 residues. Germline CDR1 and CDR2: SGHRS and YFSETQ. CDR3 sequence reads: CASSGRGTNTEAFF. The CDR3 region has the DNA TGCGCCAGCAGCGGACGCGGCACGAACACTGAAGCTTTCTTT.